Sequencing of this T cell receptor (beta chain) was carried out in a study of blood T cell repertoires in COVID-19. Study-wide context: Material from acute and convalescent COVID-19 was sourced from the United States, Italy and Spain.

CDR3 length equals 12 residues. The germline V gene encodes CDR1 SEHNR and CDR2 FQNEAQ (reference sequence). Deletions cut 5 bases from V and 3 bases from J, with 7 bases between. Original data processing: Researchers report that nucleated cell counts were estimated from reference gene primer amplification. TCRdb's table, derived via immunoSEQ multiplex PCR, lists solely in-frame clones and lacks some. Clone size and V and J calls were adopted from that table, with D and trimming inferred from the DNA. The sample yields some 60,000 clones, more than 75% seen once. Sequencing was carried out using peripheral blood. The chain carries TRBV7-9 and TRBJ1-2; no clear D gene. The source is a human donor in a cohort sampled during active COVID-19. Here the CDR3 reads CASSHGDYGYTF. The CDR3 nucleotides read TGTGCCAGCAGCCACGGGGACTATGGCTACACCTTC.